This T cell receptor (beta chain) emerged from a study of blood T cell repertoires in COVID-19. Overall study: The origin of the acute and convalescent COVID-19 samples was the United States, Italy and Spain. PBMCs, B-cell-depleted T cells, or T cells provided the cDNA or gDNA that made up the material.

Original methodology: It was from reference gene primer amplification that nucleated cell counts were estimated. Sequenced by immunoSEQ multiplex PCR; TCRdb stores in-frame clones only, minus some. V and J calls and clone size are those listed in that table; D and trimming were worked out from the DNA. The repertoire consists of roughly 280,000 clones, with around nine tenths occurring once and the leading ten covering roughly 5.6%. Patients of the Seattle cohort, enrolled during active infection, were followed longitudinally. The CDR3 is made up of 14 amino acids. V was cut by 4 bases and J by 1 base, with 8 bases left in between. Germline V gene lookup returns CDR1 LGHDT and CDR2 YNNKEL (reference sequence).

The TCR sequence derives from a woman aged 55-69 years with COVID-19, enrolled during active disease. Sample: peripheral blood. V gene TRBV3-1 (or the pseudogene TRBV3-2) combines with J gene TRBJ1-5; D not resolved. Written as DNA, the CDR3 is TGTGCCAGCAGCCGGGCAGAGAGCAATCAGCCCCAGCATTTT. Amino acids: CASSRAESNQPQHF.